Listed below are T cell receptor beta chains from one sample, sequenced in a study of blood T cell repertoires in COVID-19. Some clones are missing from TCRdb's copy, which holds only in-frame ones; the method was immunoSEQ multiplex PCR. The repertoire has tens of thousands of clones, 82% of them found once; the top ten carry around 4%. The sequenced sample consisted of peripheral blood. Source of these receptors: a woman aged 60-75 years with acute or convalescent COVID-19. Both conserved end residues are trimmed from each CDR3. A D gene is named only where the DNA matches it firmly.

v_gene: TRBV3-1/TRBV3-2; len: 12; d_gene: .; j_gene: TRBJ1-1; CDR3aa: ASSQASGNTEAF
v_gene: TRBV9; len: 12; d_gene: TRBD1; j_gene: TRBJ1-5; CDR3aa: ASSPGQGSQPQH
v_gene: TRBV18; len: 13; d_gene: .; j_gene: TRBJ1-5; CDR3aa: ASSPPGGTNQPQH
v_gene: TRBV6-6; len: 9; d_gene: .; j_gene: TRBJ1-1; CDR3aa: ASSYASEAF
v_gene: TRBV10-1; len: 11; d_gene: .; j_gene: TRBJ1-2; CDR3aa: ASREASSYGYT
v_gene: TRBV11-2; len: 15; d_gene: TRBD2; j_gene: TRBJ2-5; CDR3aa: ASSLGSLAGSQETQY
v_gene: TRBV5-6; len: 14; d_gene: TRBD1; j_gene: TRBJ1-5; CDR3aa: ASSRKAGTASQPQH
v_gene: TRBV12-3/TRBV12-4; len: 11; d_gene: TRBD1; j_gene: TRBJ1-2; CDR3aa: ATATGVSYGYT
v_gene: TRBV27; len: 13; d_gene: TRBD2; j_gene: TRBJ2-2; CDR3aa: ASSFTGGMSGELF
v_gene: TRBV3-1/TRBV3-2; len: 13; d_gene: .; j_gene: TRBJ2-3; CDR3aa: ASSPTGTSTDTQY
v_gene: TRBV18; len: 12; d_gene: .; j_gene: TRBJ1-1; CDR3aa: ASSSSRENTEAF
v_gene: TRBV7-3; len: 12; d_gene: .; j_gene: TRBJ2-3; CDR3aa: ASSPSAGPDTQY
v_gene: TRBV27; len: 13; d_gene: TRBD1; j_gene: TRBJ1-5; CDR3aa: ASSNAGTDYQPQH
v_gene: TRBV7-6; len: 17; d_gene: TRBD2; j_gene: TRBJ2-3; CDR3aa: ASSLGVLAGGNLADTQY
v_gene: TRBV5-1; len: 13; d_gene: .; j_gene: TRBJ2-7; CDR3aa: ASRVADSASYEQY
v_gene: TRBV10-3; len: 12; d_gene: TRBD1; j_gene: TRBJ1-1; CDR3aa: AISGQGSNTEAF
v_gene: TRBV5-5; len: 14; d_gene: TRBD1; j_gene: TRBJ2-2; CDR3aa: ASSRDRATNTGELF
v_gene: TRBV7-2; len: 12; d_gene: .; j_gene: TRBJ2-3; CDR3aa: ASSFKQGRDTQY
v_gene: TRBV11-2; len: 10; d_gene: .; j_gene: TRBJ2-5; CDR3aa: ASSLVQETQY
v_gene: TRBV6-5; len: 12; d_gene: TRBD1; j_gene: TRBJ1-1; CDR3aa: ASSQGVYNLEAF
v_gene: TRBV2; len: 11; d_gene: TRBD1; j_gene: TRBJ1-3; CDR3aa: ASSEDRGNTIY
v_gene: TRBV5-6; len: 12; d_gene: .; j_gene: TRBJ1-6; CDR3aa: ASSLATVNSPLH
v_gene: TRBV7-3; len: 15; d_gene: TRBD1; j_gene: TRBJ1-2; CDR3aa: ASSSTGGATPNYGYT
v_gene: TRBV30; len: 15; d_gene: .; j_gene: TRBJ1-1; CDR3aa: AWSGLAGSTMNTEAF
v_gene: TRBV6-5; len: 11; d_gene: .; j_gene: TRBJ1-2; CDR3aa: ASSAAGPYGYT
v_gene: TRBV5-1; len: 14; d_gene: TRBD2; j_gene: TRBJ2-3; CDR3aa: ASSFGLAGTADTQY
v_gene: TRBV5-8; len: 13; d_gene: TRBD1; j_gene: TRBJ2-7; CDR3aa: ASSSTGTESYEQY
v_gene: TRBV30; len: 13; d_gene: TRBD1; j_gene: TRBJ1-5; CDR3aa: AWSRDRGVHQPQH
v_gene: TRBV5-6; len: 10; d_gene: .; j_gene: TRBJ1-5; CDR3aa: ASSSPGGPQH
v_gene: TRBV11-3; len: 15; d_gene: .; j_gene: TRBJ2-1; CDR3aa: ASSPRVGFSSGNEQF
v_gene: TRBV6-5; len: 13; d_gene: TRBD2; j_gene: TRBJ2-1; CDR3aa: ASRRTSGRREAQF
v_gene: TRBV3-1/TRBV3-2; len: 11; d_gene: .; j_gene: TRBJ2-7; CDR3aa: ASSQVVHYEQY
v_gene: TRBV5-5; len: 12; d_gene: .; j_gene: TRBJ2-7; CDR3aa: ASSVITGLNEQY
v_gene: TRBV6-1; len: 13; d_gene: TRBD1; j_gene: TRBJ2-2; CDR3aa: ASSEPAGGVGELF
v_gene: TRBV28; len: 12; d_gene: TRBD2; j_gene: TRBJ2-1; CDR3aa: ASYQPGLSREQF
v_gene: TRBV5-6; len: 13; d_gene: TRBD1; j_gene: TRBJ1-2; CDR3aa: ASSLVDRDRGGYT
v_gene: TRBV6-5; len: 14; d_gene: TRBD1; j_gene: TRBJ1-1; CDR3aa: ASSYSTLSTGFEAF
v_gene: TRBV7-9; len: 12; d_gene: TRBD1; j_gene: TRBJ2-7; CDR3aa: ASSDDRGRYEQY
v_gene: TRBV5-6; len: 14; d_gene: TRBD1; j_gene: TRBJ1-5; CDR3aa: ASSPGQGLPNQPQH
v_gene: TRBV3-1/TRBV3-2; len: 15; d_gene: TRBD1; j_gene: TRBJ1-1; CDR3aa: ASSQSPWDRGHTEAF
v_gene: TRBV18; len: 12; d_gene: .; j_gene: TRBJ2-5; CDR3aa: ASSPRSREETQY
v_gene: TRBV19; len: 14; d_gene: TRBD2; j_gene: TRBJ2-1; CDR3aa: ASSDASGGKNNEQF
v_gene: TRBV6-2/TRBV6-3; len: 9; d_gene: .; j_gene: TRBJ2-7; CDR3aa: ASSYGRTRY
v_gene: TRBV19; len: 13; d_gene: .; j_gene: TRBJ1-1; CDR3aa: ASSSVQSVGTEAF
v_gene: TRBV7-9; len: 14; d_gene: TRBD1; j_gene: TRBJ2-7; CDR3aa: ASSAFPGQGLKEQY
v_gene: TRBV27; len: 14; d_gene: .; j_gene: TRBJ1-3; CDR3aa: ASSPGQTIGRNTIY
v_gene: TRBV11-2; len: 11; d_gene: TRBD1; j_gene: TRBJ1-1; CDR3aa: ASSLTGGTEAF
v_gene: TRBV7-9; len: 10; d_gene: .; j_gene: TRBJ1-2; CDR3aa: ASSPGGYGYT
v_gene: TRBV19; len: 12; d_gene: .; j_gene: TRBJ2-3; CDR3aa: ASRDRGRSDTQY
v_gene: TRBV5-8; len: 12; d_gene: .; j_gene: TRBJ1-1; CDR3aa: ASSLWGEGAEAF
v_gene: TRBV11-2; len: 11; d_gene: .; j_gene: TRBJ1-5; CDR3aa: ASSPDRNQPQH
v_gene: TRBV5-4; len: 12; d_gene: TRBD1; j_gene: TRBJ1-1; CDR3aa: ASSPQTGSAEAF
v_gene: TRBV20-1; len: 13; d_gene: TRBD2; j_gene: TRBJ2-3; CDR3aa: SASPTSGGTDTQY